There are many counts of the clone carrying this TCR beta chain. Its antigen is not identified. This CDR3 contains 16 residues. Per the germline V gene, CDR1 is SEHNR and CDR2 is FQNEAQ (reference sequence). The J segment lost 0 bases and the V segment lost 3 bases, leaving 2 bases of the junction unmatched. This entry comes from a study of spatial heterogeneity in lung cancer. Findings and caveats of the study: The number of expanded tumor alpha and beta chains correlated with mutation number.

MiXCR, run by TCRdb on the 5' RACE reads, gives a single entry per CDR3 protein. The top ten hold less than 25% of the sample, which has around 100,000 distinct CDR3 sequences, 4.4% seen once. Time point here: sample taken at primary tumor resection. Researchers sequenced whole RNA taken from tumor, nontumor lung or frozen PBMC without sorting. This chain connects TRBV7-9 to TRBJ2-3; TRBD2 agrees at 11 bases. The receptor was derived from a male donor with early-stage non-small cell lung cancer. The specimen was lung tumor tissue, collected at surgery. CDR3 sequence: CASSLGTSGSTDTQYF. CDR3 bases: TGTGCCAGCAGCTTGGGGACTAGCGGAAGCACAGATACGCAGTATTTT.